The rows below give T cell receptor beta chains drawn from one sample of a study of molecular identifiers for immune sequencing clone quantification. TCRdb reanalysed the PCR reads using MiXCR and keeps one entry per CDR3 protein. The repertoire consists of about 320,000 distinct CDR3 sequences, with around 21% occurring once and the leading ten covering about 0.79%. The specimen was naive CD8+ T cells from blood, with Jurkat cell RNA spiked in. These receptors all come from a human donor in good health. Some libraries in this study had Jurkat cell RNA spiked in. CDR3s include the opening cysteine and the closing phenylalanine or tryptophan. A D gene is named only where the DNA matches it firmly. Size is omitted from some rows. Given values are once, few, many or a class for expanded clones.

clone size,V gene,D gene,J gene,CDR3 protein,CDR3 DNA
many,TRBV12-5,-,TRBJ1-4,CASANPTGPTNEKLFF,TGTGCTAGTGCCAACCCGACAGGTCCAACTAATGAAAAACTGTTTTTT
-,TRBV6-6,-,TRBJ1-5,CASSYSLGRGFTNQPQHF,TGTGCCAGCAGTTACTCCCTTGGCAGGGGCTTTACCAATCAGCCCCAGCATTTT
-,TRBV28,TRBD1,TRBJ2-2,CASSYGQGIRPGELFF,TGTGCCAGCAGTTACGGACAGGGGATCCGTCCCGGGGAGCTGTTTTTT
-,TRBV27,-,TRBJ2-7,CASSPTPGGYSSPRAGFSYEQYF,TGTGCCAGCAGTCCCACCCCCGGAGGGTATTCGTCCCCGCGAGCGGGCTTTTCCTACGAGCAGTACTTC
-,TRBV4-3,-,TRBJ2-1,CASSQDAGIEQFF,TGCGCCAGCAGCCAAGATGCCGGGATTGAGCAGTTCTTC
many,TRBV27,TRBD1,TRBJ1-4,CASSLGTGDEKLFF,TGCGCCAGCAGCTTGGGGACAGGGGATGAAAAACTGTTTTTT
many,TRBV11-1,-,TRBJ2-7,CASSAGQYSSYEQYF,TGTGCCAGCAGCGCGGGACAGTATAGCTCCTACGAGCAGTACTTC
-,TRBV13,TRBD2,TRBJ2-2,CASSPSSGRADGELFF,TGTGCCAGCAGCCCCTCTAGCGGGAGGGCCGACGGGGAGCTGTTTTTT
few,TRBV10-3,-,TRBJ2-7,CAISWDIYYEQYF,TGTGCCATCAGTTGGGACATTTACTACGAGCAGTACTTC
many,TRBV20-1,-,TRBJ2-2,CSAQGRSNTGELFF,TGCAGTGCCCAGGGCAGATCGAACACCGGGGAGCTGTTTTTT
many,TRBV15,-,TRBJ1-4,CATRPPVVEKLFF,TGTGCCACACGCCCCCCCGTAGTTGAAAAACTGTTTTTT
few,TRBV12-3/TRBV12-4,-,TRBJ2-6,CASSDIDPSSGANVLTF,TGTGCCAGCAGCGACATTGACCCCTCCTCTGGGGCCAACGTCCTGACTTTC
many,TRBV7-9,TRBD1,TRBJ1-4,CASSLPSGTGTTNEKLFF,TGTGCCAGCAGCTTACCCTCCGGGACAGGGACCACTAATGAAAAACTGTTTTTT
many,TRBV5-5,TRBD2,TRBJ2-7,CASSEDWTSGSDEQYF,TGTGCCAGCAGCGAAGACTGGACTAGCGGGAGTGACGAGCAGTACTTC
few,TRBV5-4,TRBD1,TRBJ2-3,CASNYDPGQREDTQYF,TGTGCCAGCAACTACGATCCGGGACAGCGAGAAGATACGCAGTATTTT
many,TRBV7-9,-,TRBJ1-4,CASSSSGTPNEKLFF,TGTGCCAGCAGCTCCTCCGGGACACCCAATGAAAAACTGTTTTTT
many,TRBV29-1,TRBD1,TRBJ2-7,CSVVGGTGESSYEQYF,TGCAGCGTTGTCGGAGGGACAGGGGAGAGCTCCTACGAGCAGTACTTC
many,TRBV29-1,-,TRBJ2-7,CSVADYEQYF,TGCAGCGTTGCGGACTACGAGCAGTACTTC
many,TRBV2,TRBD1,TRBJ2-7,CASNSRGSEQYF,TGTGCCAGCAACAGCAGGGGGAGCGAGCAGTACTTC
-,TRBV27,-,TRBJ2-3,CASSLNSPDTQYF,TGTGCCAGCAGTTTAAATAGCCCAGATACGCAGTATTTT